A selection of T cell receptor beta chains follows, all from one sample in a study of regulatory T cells in long-lasting Graves disease. In TCRdb, the multiplex PCR reads were re-called with MiXCR into one record per CDR3 protein. The sample records 390,000 or so distinct CDR3 sequences, approximately 12% being singletons. These data were likewise used in another study, on T cells in Graves' hyperthyroidism and ophthalmopathy.

This material consisted of peripheral blood mononuclear cells (PBMCs), taken at new diagnosis, from a patient treated with antithyroid drugs. These receptors were collected from a woman between 18 and 30 years old with Graves disease. CDR3s include the opening cysteine and the closing phenylalanine or tryptophan. D genes are given only for firm matches. Expanded clones are given a class, and other clones once, few, many or no size at all.

many	NA	TRBJ1-4	TRBV6-2/TRBV6-3	TGTGCCAGCAGTTACATGGGAGCAACTAATGAAAAACTGTTTTTT	CASSYMGATNEKLFF
many	NA	TRBJ1-1	TRBV27	TGTGCCAGCAGTTTCGACTCCATGACAGGCGAAGCTTTCTTT	CASSFDSMTGEAFF
many	TRBD2	TRBJ2-3	TRBV27	TGTGCCAGCAGTCCGAGGACTAGCGGAGCTACAGATACGCAGTATTTT	CASSPRTSGATDTQYF
many	NA	TRBJ1-1	TRBV20-1	TGCAGTGCTAGAGATACCCCCTTGACAGGCCGCCCCAACACTGAAGCTTTCTTT	CSARDTPLTGRPNTEAFF
many	NA	TRBJ1-2	TRBV4-1	TGCGCCAGCAGCCAATACCAAAACCTAGGCTATGGCTACACCTTC	CASSQYQNLGYGYTF
few	NA	TRBJ1-5	TRBV6-4	TGTGCCAGCAGTGACTCCCTCTACGGGGATGGCAATCAGCCCCAGCATTTT	CASSDSLYGDGNQPQHF
many	NA	TRBJ1-2	TRBV20-1	TGCAGTGCTAGAGATATTAGGGGGGTAGGGTATGGCTACACCTTC	CSARDIRGVGYGYTF
many	NA	TRBJ2-2	TRBV7-3	TGTGCCAGCAGCTTAAACCAGGGGAACACCGGGGAGCTGTTTTTT	CASSLNQGNTGELFF
NA	NA	TRBJ1-2	TRBV6-2/TRBV6-3	TGTGCCGGCAGTTACCCCATCCGGGGTAGTCGGTACTATGGCTACACCTTC	CAGSYPIRGSRYYGYTF
NA	NA	TRBJ1-1	TRBV29-1	TGCAGCGGCCTAAGGGACACCAATGAAGCTTTCTTT	CSGLRDTNEAFF
NA	NA	TRBJ2-6	TRBV12-5	TGTGCTAGTGGACTGACGATAACTGGGGCCAACGTCCTGACTTTC	CASGLTITGANVLTF
NA	NA	TRBJ1-2	TRBV7-9	TGTGCCAGCAGCTATTTCCCCTTGGGCTACACCTTC	CASSYFPLGYTF
many	TRBD1	TRBJ1-1	TRBV12-3/TRBV12-4	TGTGCCAGCAGCAACAGGGGGCTCCCTGAAGCTTTCTTT	CASSNRGLPEAFF
many	NA	TRBJ1-2	TRBV27	TGTGCCAGCAGCTCGGGGGGCCAAAGCTTCTATGGCTACACCTTC	CASSSGGQSFYGYTF
many	NA	TRBJ1-2	TRBV5-6	TGTGCCAGCAGCTTGATGGGGTCTGGCTACACCTTC	CASSLMGSGYTF
many	NA	TRBJ2-4	TRBV20-1	TGCAGTGCTAGAGAGACCAAAGGGGGCATTCAGTACTTC	CSARETKGGIQYF
few	NA	TRBJ2-4	TRBV7-9	TGTGCCAGCAGCTTAAACGTTGTAGCCAAAAACATTCAGTACTTC	CASSLNVVAKNIQYF
NA	TRBD1	TRBJ2-3	TRBV5-6	TGTGCCAGCAGCTGGGGAAAGACAGGGGGCACAGATACGCAGTATTTT	CASSWGKTGGTDTQYF
few	NA	TRBJ2-7	TRBV20-1	TGCAGTGCTAGAGGTTACAGGGTTTCCTCCTACGAGCAGTACTTC	CSARGYRVSSYEQYF
few	NA	TRBJ1-2	TRBV5-1	TGCGCCAGCAGCCCCGGACGAGCTGCCCCTTCACTTAACTATGGCTACACCTTC	CASSPGRAAPSLNYGYTF
many	NA	TRBJ2-2	TRBV29-1	TGCAGCGTTGAAGATCGGAGATACACCGGGGAGCTGTTTTTT	CSVEDRRYTGELFF
many	NA	TRBJ2-2	TRBV7-2	TGTGCCAGCAGCTCGGGGGATGGCGGGGAGCTGTTTTTT	CASSSGDGGELFF
many	NA	TRBJ1-5	TRBV6-1	TGTGCCAGCAGTGCCTACAATCAGCCCCAGCATTTT	CASSAYNQPQHF
many	TRBD2	TRBJ2-1	TRBV27	TGTGCCAGCAGTTTGTGGGGAGAGCGGGGGGGGATTCGTGAGCAGTTCTTC	CASSLWGERGGIREQFF
many	NA	TRBJ2-1	TRBV18	TGTGCCACCTCAGGGAACAATGAGCAGTTCTTC	CATSGNNEQFF
many	NA	TRBJ2-6	TRBV6-5	TGTGCCAGCAGTTATGCAGGGCCCTCTGGGGCCAACGTCCTGACTTTC	CASSYAGPSGANVLTF
many	NA	TRBJ2-5	TRBV6-5	TGTGCCAGCAGTTACCAGGTGGGGGGGACAAGGTACTTC	CASSYQVGGTRYF
NA	NA	TRBJ1-1	TRBV4-3	TGCGCCAGCAGCCAAGATAGGCAGGGACGAACTGAAGCTTTCTTT	CASSQDRQGRTEAFF
many	TRBD2	TRBJ2-5	TRBV11-2	TGTGCCAGCAGCTTCTTGGAGGGACTAGCGGGAAAAGAGACCCAGTACTTC	CASSFLEGLAGKETQYF
few	TRBD1	TRBJ2-1	TRBV19	TGTGCCAGTAGTAGGACAGGGGGAATCAATGAGCAGTTCTTC	CASSRTGGINEQFF
few	NA	TRBJ1-1	TRBV7-2	TGTGCCAGCAGCTTGACGTTCATGAACACTGAAGCTTTCTTT	CASSLTFMNTEAFF
many	TRBD1	TRBJ1-5	TRBV24-1	TGTGCCCCGGGGGTGACTAAGGGACAGGGCGACAATCAGCCCCAGCATTTT	CAPGVTKGQGDNQPQHF
many	NA	TRBJ1-1	TRBV6-2/TRBV6-3	TGTGCCAGCAGGCCCGGGGCTGTGAACACTGAAGCTTTCTTT	CASRPGAVNTEAFF
many	TRBD1	TRBJ1-2	TRBV5-1	TGCGCCAGCAGCCTACGACAGGGTTGCGGCTATGGCTACACCTTC	CASSLRQGCGYGYTF
many	NA	TRBJ1-5	TRBV2	TGTGCCAGCAGTGAAGCCTTAGTATATCAGCCCCAGCATTTT	CASSEALVYQPQHF
NA	NA	TRBJ1-1	TRBV20-1	TGCAGTGCTAGAGCCGGACCGTCTGAAGCTTTCTTT	CSARAGPSEAFF
many	NA	TRBJ1-2	TRBV6-1	TGTGCCACCCGAATAGGAGCTAACTATGGCTACACCTTC	CATRIGANYGYTF
many	NA	TRBJ1-1	TRBV6-2/TRBV6-3	TGTGCCAGCAGTGGGGTCACGAGGGGCACTGAAGCTTTCTTT	CASSGVTRGTEAFF
many	TRBD1	TRBJ1-5	TRBV5-6	TGTGCCAGCAGCAAGGACAGGGGATACGGTAATCAGCCCCAGCATTTT	CASSKDRGYGNQPQHF
many	NA	TRBJ2-7	TRBV28	TGTGCCAGCGTGGGGCGGGGCAGGGGGACGAAGCAGTACTTC	CASVGRGRGTKQYF
many	TRBD1	TRBJ2-1	TRBV5-1	TGCGCCAGCAGCTTCTCTCAACCGGGACAGGGGAACAATGAGCAGTTCTTC	CASSFSQPGQGNNEQFF
many	TRBD1	TRBJ1-1	TRBV7-2	TGTGCCAGCAACAGAGACAGGGACGGTGAAGCTTTCTTT	CASNRDRDGEAFF
many	TRBD1	TRBJ2-7	TRBV29-1	TGCAGCGTCGTCACAGGGGGCTACGAGCAGTACTTC	CSVVTGGYEQYF
many	TRBD1	TRBJ1-4	TRBV10-3	TGTGCCATCAGGAGGGGACAGAGTTCAACTAATGAAAAACTGTTTTTT	CAIRRGQSSTNEKLFF
many	NA	TRBJ2-5	TRBV5-1	TGCGCCGGCCGTCCTCAGCCGGGCCAAGAGACCCAGTACTTC	CAGRPQPGQETQYF
many	TRBD1	TRBJ1-1	TRBV27	TGTGCCAGCAGGGGGACAGCCGTCGACACTGAAGCTTTCTTT	CASRGTAVDTEAFF
NA	TRBD2	TRBJ2-3	TRBV7-2	TGTGCCAGCAGCTTCATCCGGACTAGCGGACGAGATACGCAGTATTTT	CASSFIRTSGRDTQYF
NA	TRBD2	TRBJ2-1	TRBV5-1	TGCGCCAGCAGCTTGGCCAAAACTAGCGGGAGGGACAATGAGCAGTTCTTC	CASSLAKTSGRDNEQFF
many	NA	TRBJ2-7	TRBV4-3	TGCGCCAGCAGCCAAGAAAGTACAGGCTCCTACGAGCAGTACTTC	CASSQESTGSYEQYF
few	NA	TRBJ2-7	TRBV11-2	TGTGCCAGCAGGGACATAAGGGGTCGGGTCTCCTACGAGCAGTACTTC	CASRDIRGRVSYEQYF
NA	NA	TRBJ2-1	TRBV15	TGTGCCACCAGCAGAGCGCGAACTGGGGAGCAGTTCTTC	CATSRARTGEQFF
many	TRBD2	TRBJ2-7	TRBV7-2	TGTGCCAGCAGCCTCATAACTAGCGGGAGTATTGAGCAGTACTTC	CASSLITSGSIEQYF
many	TRBD1	TRBJ1-2	TRBV6-1	TGTGCCAGCAGTGAAGCAACAGGGGTCCTTGTGAGCTATGGCTACACCTTC	CASSEATGVLVSYGYTF
many	NA	TRBJ1-4	TRBV3-1	TGTGCCAGCAGCCCGTATCCTCCTGCAACTAATGAAAAACTGTTTTTT	CASSPYPPATNEKLFF